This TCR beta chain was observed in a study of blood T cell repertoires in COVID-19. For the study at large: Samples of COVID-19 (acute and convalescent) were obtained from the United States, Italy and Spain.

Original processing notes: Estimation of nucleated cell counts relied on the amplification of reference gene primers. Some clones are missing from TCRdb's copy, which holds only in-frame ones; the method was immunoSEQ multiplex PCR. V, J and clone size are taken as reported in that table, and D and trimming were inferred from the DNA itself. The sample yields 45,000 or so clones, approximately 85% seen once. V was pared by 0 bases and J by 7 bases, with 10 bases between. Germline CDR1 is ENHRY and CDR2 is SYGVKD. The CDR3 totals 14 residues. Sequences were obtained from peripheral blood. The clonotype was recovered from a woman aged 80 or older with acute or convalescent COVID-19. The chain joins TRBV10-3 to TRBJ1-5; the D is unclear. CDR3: CAISESGRAQPQHF. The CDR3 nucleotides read TGTGCCATCAGTGAGTCGGGGAGGGCACAGCCCCAGCATTTT.